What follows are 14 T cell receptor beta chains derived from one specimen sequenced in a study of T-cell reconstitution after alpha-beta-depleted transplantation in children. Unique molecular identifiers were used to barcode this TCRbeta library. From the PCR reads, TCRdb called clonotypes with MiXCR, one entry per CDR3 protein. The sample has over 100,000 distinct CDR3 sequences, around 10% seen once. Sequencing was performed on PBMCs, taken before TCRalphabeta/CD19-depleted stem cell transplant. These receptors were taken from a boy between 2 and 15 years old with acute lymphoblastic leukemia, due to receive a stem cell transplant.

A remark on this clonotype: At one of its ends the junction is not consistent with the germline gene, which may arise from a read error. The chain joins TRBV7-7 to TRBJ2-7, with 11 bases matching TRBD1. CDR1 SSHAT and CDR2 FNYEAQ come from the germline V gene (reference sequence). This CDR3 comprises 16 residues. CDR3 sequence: CASSQSGQGALDEQYF. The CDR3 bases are TGTGCTAGCAGCCAATCAGGACAGGGGGCATTAGACGAGCAGTACTTC.

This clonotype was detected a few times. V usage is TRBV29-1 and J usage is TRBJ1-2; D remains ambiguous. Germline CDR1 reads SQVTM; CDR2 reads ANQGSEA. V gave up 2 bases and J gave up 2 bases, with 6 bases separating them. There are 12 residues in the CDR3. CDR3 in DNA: TGCAGCGTTGAAACCAGGAACTATGGCTACACCTTC. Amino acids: CSVETRNYGYTF.

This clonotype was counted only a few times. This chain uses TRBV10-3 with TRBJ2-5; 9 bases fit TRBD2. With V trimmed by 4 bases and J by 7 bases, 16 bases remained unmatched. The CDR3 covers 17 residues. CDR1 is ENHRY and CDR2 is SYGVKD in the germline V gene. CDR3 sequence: CAISGPRGGGGSLTQYF. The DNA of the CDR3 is TGTGCCATCAGTGGACCCCGTGGCGGGGGGGGGTCACTGACCCAGTACTTC.

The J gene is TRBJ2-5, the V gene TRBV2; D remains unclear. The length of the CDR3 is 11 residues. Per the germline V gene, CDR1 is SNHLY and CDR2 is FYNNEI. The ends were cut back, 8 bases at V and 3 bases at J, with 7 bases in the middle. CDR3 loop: CASVLKETQYF. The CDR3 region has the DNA TGTGCCAGCGTACTCAAAGAGACCCAGTACTTC. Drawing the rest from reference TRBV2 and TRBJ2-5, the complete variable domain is EPEVTQTPSHQVTQMGQEVILRCVPISNHLYFYWYRQILGQKVEFLVSFYNNEISEKSEIFDDQFSVERPDGSNFTLKIRSTKLEDSAMYFCASVLKETQYFGPGTRLLVL.

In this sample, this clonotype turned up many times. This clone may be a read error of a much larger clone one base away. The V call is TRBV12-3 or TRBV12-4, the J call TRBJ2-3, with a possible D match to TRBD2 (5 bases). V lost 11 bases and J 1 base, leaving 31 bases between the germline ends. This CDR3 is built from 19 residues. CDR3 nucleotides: TGTGCCTGCGCGAGATTCCTATCTAGAGTAGATAGCGGCACAGATACGCAGTATTTT. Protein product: CACARFLSRVDSGTDTQYF.

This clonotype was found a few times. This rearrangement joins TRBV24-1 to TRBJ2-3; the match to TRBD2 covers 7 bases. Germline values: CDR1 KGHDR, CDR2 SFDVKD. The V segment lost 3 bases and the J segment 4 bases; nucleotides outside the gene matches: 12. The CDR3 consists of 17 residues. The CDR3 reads CATSDPTPGLIPDTQYF. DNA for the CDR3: TGTGCCACCAGTGATCCAACTCCGGGACTAATTCCAGATACGCAGTATTTT.

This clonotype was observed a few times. CDR3 sequence: CASSYGTGWTEAFF. In DNA form, the CDR3 reads TGCGCCAGCAGCTACGGGACAGGGTGGACTGAAGCTTTCTTT. This chain uses TRBV5-1 with TRBJ1-1, with 9 positions matching TRBD1. The CDR3 is made up of 14 amino acids. V shed 3 bases and J 5 bases; nucleotides not matched to a gene: 5. From germline, CDR1 is SGHRS and CDR2 YFSETQ.

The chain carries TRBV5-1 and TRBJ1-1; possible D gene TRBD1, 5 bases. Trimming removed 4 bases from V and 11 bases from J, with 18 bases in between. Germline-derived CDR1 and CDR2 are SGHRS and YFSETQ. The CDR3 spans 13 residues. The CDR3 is CASSAGTGMPAFF. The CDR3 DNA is TGCGCCAGCAGCGCCGGGACCGGGATGCCGGCTTTCTTT. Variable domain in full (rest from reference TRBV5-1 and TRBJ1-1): KAGVTQTPRYLIKTRGQQVTLSCSPISGHRSVSWYQQTPGQGLQFLFEYFSETQRNKGNFPGRFSGRQFSNSRSEMNVSTLELGDSALYLCASSAGTGMPAFFGQGTRLTVV.

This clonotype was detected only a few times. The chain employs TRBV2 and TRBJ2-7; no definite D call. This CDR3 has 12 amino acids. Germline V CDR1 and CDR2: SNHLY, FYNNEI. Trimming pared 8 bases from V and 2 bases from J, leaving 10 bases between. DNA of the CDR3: TGTGCCAGCTCGGGTCTGACCTACGAGCAGTACTTC. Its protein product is CASSGLTYEQYF.

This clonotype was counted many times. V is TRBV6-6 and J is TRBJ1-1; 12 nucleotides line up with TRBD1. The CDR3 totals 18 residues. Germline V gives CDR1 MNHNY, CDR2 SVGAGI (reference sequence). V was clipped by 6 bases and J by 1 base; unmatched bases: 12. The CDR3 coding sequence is TGTGCCAGCAGACGCCCTCGGGACAGGGGGCGCGAGAACACTGAAGCTTTCTTT. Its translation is CASRRPRDRGRENTEAFF.

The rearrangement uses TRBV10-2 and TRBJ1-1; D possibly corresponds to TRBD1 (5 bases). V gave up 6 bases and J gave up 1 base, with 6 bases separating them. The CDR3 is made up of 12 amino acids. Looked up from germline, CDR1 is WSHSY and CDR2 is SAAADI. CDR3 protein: CASRQANTEAFF. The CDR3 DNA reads TGCGCCAGCAGACAGGCGAACACTGAAGCTTTCTTT.

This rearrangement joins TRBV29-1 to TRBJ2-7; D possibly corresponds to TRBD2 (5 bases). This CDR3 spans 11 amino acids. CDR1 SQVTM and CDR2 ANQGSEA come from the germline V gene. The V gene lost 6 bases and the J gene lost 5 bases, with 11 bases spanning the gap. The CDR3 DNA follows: TGCAGCGTCCTAGCATACGACGAGCAGTACTTC. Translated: CSVLAYDEQYF.

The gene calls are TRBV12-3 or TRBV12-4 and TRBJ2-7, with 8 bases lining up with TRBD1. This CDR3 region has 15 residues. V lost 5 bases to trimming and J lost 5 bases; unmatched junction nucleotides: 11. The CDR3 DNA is TGTGCCAGCAGTGCCACGGACAGGGTAATCCACGAGCAGTACTTC. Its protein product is CASSATDRVIHEQYF.

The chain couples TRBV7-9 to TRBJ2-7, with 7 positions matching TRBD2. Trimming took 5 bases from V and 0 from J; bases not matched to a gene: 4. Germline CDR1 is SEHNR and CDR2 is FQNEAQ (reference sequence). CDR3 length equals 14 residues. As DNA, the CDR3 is TGTGCCAGCAGCGCTAGCGGCGTCTCCTACGAGCAGTACTTC. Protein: CASSASGVSYEQYF. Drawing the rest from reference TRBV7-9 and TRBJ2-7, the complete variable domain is DTGVSQNPRHKITKRGQNVTFRCDPISEHNRLYWYRQTLGQGPEFLTYFQNEAQLEKSRLLSDRFSAERPKGSFSTLEIQRTEQGDSAMYLCASSASGVSYEQYFGPGTRLTVT.